The 19 T cell receptor beta chains below come from one sample, sequenced in a study of OX40 agonist ivuxolimab in advanced cancers. Measured with immunoSEQ multiplex PCR; TCRdb has only the in-frame clones, and not every one. The sample yields about 52,000 clones, roughly four fifths seen once. The specimen was CD4+ or CD8+ T cells sorted from blood, collected in a trial of the OX40 agonist ivuxolimab. These TCRs come from an adult with an advanced solid tumor such as melanoma, head and neck, liver or kidney cancer.

The rearrangement uses TRBV5-5 and TRBJ2-7, with D perhaps TRBD2 (5 bases). CDR1 is SGHKS, CDR2 YYEKEE, per germline (reference sequence). Trimming took 6 bases from V and 0 from J, leaving 7 bases between them. CDR3 length: 12 amino acids. DNA of the CDR3: TGTGCCAGCAAACTAGACTCCTACGAGCAGTACTTC. Protein: CASKLDSYEQYF.

This clone was picked up a small number of times. This sequence joins TRBV7-9 and TRBJ1-5; the D gene is possibly TRBD1 (6 bases). The germline V gene encodes CDR1 SEHNR and CDR2 FQNEAQ (reference sequence). With 5 bases removed from V and 7 bases from J, the gap between germline ends came to 15 bases. The CDR3 has 14 amino acids. For the CDR3, the DNA is TGTGCCAGCAGCATAGGAGGGGGTAACCAGCCCCAGCATTTT. Its protein product is CASSIGGGNQPQHF.

V usage is TRBV10-3 and J usage is TRBJ1-1; maybe TRBD1 (5 bases). V shed 6 bases and J shed 8 bases, with 16 bases lying between them. Germline values: CDR1 ENHRY, CDR2 SYGVKD. The CDR3 loop spans 13 amino acids. The CDR3 spells CAIRQGFGKEAFF. The CDR3 coding sequence is TGTGCCATCAGGCAGGGATTTGGGAAAGAAGCTTTCTTT.

This clone showed up just a few times. V gene TRBV19 combines with J gene TRBJ1-5; D is unclear. The CDR3 has 12 residues. V was pared by 9 bases and J by 7 bases, with 13 bases between. Germline V lookup: CDR1 LNHDA, CDR2 SQIVND (reference sequence). The CDR3 loop reads CASHGRYQPQHF. DNA of the CDR3: TGTGCCAGCCATGGACGGTACCAGCCCCAGCATTTT.

The V gene is TRBV5-1, the J gene TRBJ2-3, with 7 bases matching TRBD2. This CDR3 is 15 amino acids long. Germline V lookup: CDR1 SGHRS, CDR2 YFSETQ. The V gene end was trimmed by 4 bases and the J gene end by 0 bases; junction bases not matched to a gene: 5. The CDR3 reads CASSLQRESTDTQYF. CDR3 in DNA: TGCGCCAGCAGCCTTCAGCGGGAAAGCACAGATACGCAGTATTTT. Full variable domain (missing parts from reference TRBV5-1 and TRBJ2-3): KAGVTQTPRYLIKTRGQQVTLSCSPISGHRSVSWYQQTPGQGLQFLFEYFSETQRNKGNFPGRFSGRQFSNSRSEMNVSTLELGDSALYLCASSLQRESTDTQYFGPGTRLTVL.

The chain employs TRBV11-3 and TRBJ2-4; D is perhaps TRBD2 (6 bases). The V end was cut by 2 bases, the J end by 0 bases, with 11 bases between. CDR1 is SGHNT, CDR2 YENEEA, per germline. The CDR3 extends over 16 amino acids. This CDR3 is CASSLRSGVAKNIQYF. The DNA for the CDR3 is TGTGCCAGCAGCTTAAGGTCGGGGGTAGCCAAAAACATTCAGTACTTC.

The chain has TRBV9 and TRBJ2-5; 9 nucleotides line up with TRBD2. CDR3 length equals 17 residues. V was pared by 0 bases and J by 4 bases, with 10 bases of the junction left unmatched. Per the germline V gene, CDR1 is SGDLS and CDR2 is YYNGEE. In DNA form, the CDR3 reads TGTGCCAGCAGCGTAGCAGGAGCGGGGGGCCGCGGAGAGACCCAGTACTTC. Translation: CASSVAGAGGRGETQYF.

The chain carries TRBV6-6 and TRBJ1-6; TRBD1 agrees at 8 bases. There are 13 residues in the CDR3. CDR1 MNHNY and CDR2 SVGAGI come from the germline V gene (reference sequence). V shed 5 bases, J shed 10 bases, and the junction held 4 bases outside the gene matches. The CDR3 DNA reads as TGTGCCAGCAGTGGACAGGGTGGCTCACCCCTCCACTTT. As protein: CASSGQGGSPLHF.

The chain uses TRBV7-2 and TRBJ1-4; the D is unclear. The germline gives CDR1 SGHTA, CDR2 FQGNSA. V was trimmed by 1 base and J by 5 bases, leaving 5 bases between them. The CDR3 sequence is 13 residues long. CDR3 sequence reads: CASSLGANEKLFF. In DNA, the CDR3 is TGTGCCAGCAGCTTAGGGGCGAATGAAAAACTGTTTTTT.

This clone was counted only a few times. The chain couples TRBV4-1 to TRBJ2-7, with D perhaps TRBD2 (6 bases). The CDR3 contains 15 residues. V was clipped by 3 bases and J by 2 bases, with 14 bases between them. The V gene's germline CDR1 is MGHRA and CDR2 YSYEKL. This CDR3 reads CASSQPTAGTYEQYF. The CDR3 DNA sequence: TGCGCCAGCAGCCAGCCCACAGCGGGTACCTACGAGCAGTACTTC.

This clone was found a few times. The chain couples TRBV6-5 to TRBJ1-3; unclear D gene. Trimming cost V 6 bases and J 1 base, with 10 bases left between them. CDR1 and CDR2 from the germline V gene are MNHEY and SVGAGI. The CDR3 is 14 residues long. The CDR3 protein is CASRDAGSGNTIYF. In DNA, the CDR3 is TGTGCCAGCAGGGATGCGGGGTCTGGAAACACCATATATTTT.

The chain combines TRBV5-4 with TRBJ1-3; perhaps TRBD1 as D (6 bases). The V gene lost 0 bases and the J gene lost 0 bases, with 7 bases spanning the gap. The CDR3 consists of 15 residues. Germline V gives CDR1 SGHNT, CDR2 YYREEE (reference sequence). CDR3 protein: CASSLVGGSGNTIYF. For the CDR3, the DNA is TGTGCCAGCAGCTTGGTAGGGGGCTCTGGAAACACCATATATTTT.

CDR3 bases: TGCGCCAGCGGAACCGGGACCTGGGACACCGGGGAGCTGTTTTTT. Residues: CASGTGTWDTGELFF. V and J are TRBV4-1 and TRBJ2-2, with D perhaps given as TRBD1 or TRBD2 (5 bases each). The germline gives CDR1 MGHRA, CDR2 YSYEKL. The CDR3 is 15 residues long. Trimming removed 8 bases at V and 3 bases at J, with 16 bases between.

This chain uses TRBV4-1 with TRBJ2-1; 14 nucleotides match TRBD2. Germline V CDR1 and CDR2: MGHRA, YSYEKL. CDR3 length: 17 residues. With 1 base clipped from V and 6 bases from J, the junction kept 5 bases outside the gene matches. The DNA for the CDR3 is TGCGCCAGCAGCCAAGGTTGGGGGACTAGCGGGGGCAATGAGCAGTTCTTC. Amino acids: CASSQGWGTSGGNEQFF.

The rearrangement joins TRBV10-3 to TRBJ2-6; 8 bases match TRBD1. CDR1 and CDR2 (germline): ENHRY, SYGVKD. The CDR3 extends over 19 amino acids. Trimming took 0 bases from V and 0 from J; bases not matched to a gene: 7. The CDR3: CAISESLGQGYSGANVLTF. DNA for the CDR3: TGTGCCATCAGTGAGTCTTTAGGACAGGGCTACTCTGGGGCCAACGTCCTGACTTTC.

This clone was detected only once. This rearrangement joins TRBV5-1 to TRBJ1-4; D might be TRBD1 (6 bases). The CDR3 is 15 amino acids. CDR1 SGHRS and CDR2 YFSETQ come from the germline V gene. The ends were cut back, 4 bases at V and 8 bases at J, with 18 bases in the middle. CDR3 sequence (DNA): TGCGCCAGCAGCCCATCAGGGGCTTTTGAGGAAAAACTGTTTTTT. This translates into CASSPSGAFEEKLFF.

The chain couples TRBV5-8 to TRBJ2-7; 8 bases are a match to TRBD1. The germline gives CDR1 SGHTS, CDR2 YDEGEE. Trimming took 0 bases from V and 5 from J; bases not matched to a gene: 16. CDR3 length equals 18 residues. DNA of the CDR3: TGTGCCAGCAGCTTGGGGTGGGTAAGCTTTGGCAGGGGGCACGAGCAGTACTTC. It translates to CASSLGWVSFGRGHEQYF.

The rearrangement links TRBV2 to TRBJ2-1, with unresolved D. The CDR3 totals 10 residues. Trimming cost V 6 bases and J 7 bases, with 4 bases left between them. The germline V gene encodes CDR1 SNHLY and CDR2 FYNNEI. This chain's CDR3 is CASRINEQFF. DNA for the CDR3: TGTGCCAGCAGGATAAATGAGCAGTTCTTC.

The chain is built from TRBV14 and TRBJ1-6; tentative D call: TRBD1 (5 bases). This CDR3 has 15 residues. Per the germline V gene, CDR1 is SGHDN and CDR2 is FVKESK. With 1 base removed from V and 10 bases from J, the gap between germline ends came to 14 bases. The CDR3 region has the DNA TGTGCCAGCAGCCAAGTCGCAGGGTACGGCTCACCCCTCCACTTT. Translating gives CASSQVAGYGSPLHF.